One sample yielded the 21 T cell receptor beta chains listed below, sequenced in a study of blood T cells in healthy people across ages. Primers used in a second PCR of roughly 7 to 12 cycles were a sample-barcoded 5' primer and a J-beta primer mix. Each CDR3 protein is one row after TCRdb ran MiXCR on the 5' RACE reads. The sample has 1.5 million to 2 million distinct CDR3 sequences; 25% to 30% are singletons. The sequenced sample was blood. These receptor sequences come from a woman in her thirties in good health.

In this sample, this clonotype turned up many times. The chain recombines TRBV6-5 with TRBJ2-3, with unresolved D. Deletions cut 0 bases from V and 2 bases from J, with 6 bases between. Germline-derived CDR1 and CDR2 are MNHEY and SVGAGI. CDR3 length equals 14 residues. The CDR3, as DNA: TGTGCCAGCAGTTACTCCCGGACCACAGATACGCAGTATTTT. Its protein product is CASSYSRTTDTQYF.

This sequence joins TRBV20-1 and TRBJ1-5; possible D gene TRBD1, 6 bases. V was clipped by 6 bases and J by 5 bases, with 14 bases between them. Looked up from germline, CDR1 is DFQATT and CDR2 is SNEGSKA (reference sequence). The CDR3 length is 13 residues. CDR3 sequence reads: CSATRGRDQPQHF. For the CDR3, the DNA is TGCAGTGCCACACGGGGGCGAGATCAGCCCCAGCATTTT.

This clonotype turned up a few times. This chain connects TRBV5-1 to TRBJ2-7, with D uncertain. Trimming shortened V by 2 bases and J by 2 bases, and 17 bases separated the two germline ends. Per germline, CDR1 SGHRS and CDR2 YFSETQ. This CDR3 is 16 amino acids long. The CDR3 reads CASSFEPSTSAYEQYF. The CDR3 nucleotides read TGCGCCAGCAGCTTTGAGCCATCAACCTCCGCCTACGAGCAGTACTTC.

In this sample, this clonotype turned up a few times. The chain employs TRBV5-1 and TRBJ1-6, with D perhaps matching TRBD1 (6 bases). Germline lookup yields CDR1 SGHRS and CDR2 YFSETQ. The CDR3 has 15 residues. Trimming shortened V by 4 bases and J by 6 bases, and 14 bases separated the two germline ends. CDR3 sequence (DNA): TGCGCCAGCAGCCATGACAGGCTCGGTAATTCACCCCTCCACTTT. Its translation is CASSHDRLGNSPLHF.

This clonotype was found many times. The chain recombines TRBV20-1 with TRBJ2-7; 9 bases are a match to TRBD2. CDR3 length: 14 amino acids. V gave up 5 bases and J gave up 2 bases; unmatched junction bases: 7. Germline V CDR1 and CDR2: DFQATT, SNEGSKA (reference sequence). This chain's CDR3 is CSALLAGGTYEQYF. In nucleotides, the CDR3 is TGCAGTGCTTTACTAGCGGGCGGAACCTACGAGCAGTACTTC.

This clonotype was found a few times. Here the CDR3 reads CSATLGQATAKNIQYF. The CDR3 DNA is TGCAGTGCTACCCTGGGACAGGCAACCGCCAAAAACATTCAGTACTTC. V gene TRBV20-1 combines with J gene TRBJ2-4; TRBD1 matches at 8 bases. The CDR3 consists of 16 residues. V trimming: 4 bases; J trimming: 1 base; junction bases outside the gene matches: 9. Per the germline V gene, CDR1 is DFQATT and CDR2 is SNEGSKA (reference sequence).

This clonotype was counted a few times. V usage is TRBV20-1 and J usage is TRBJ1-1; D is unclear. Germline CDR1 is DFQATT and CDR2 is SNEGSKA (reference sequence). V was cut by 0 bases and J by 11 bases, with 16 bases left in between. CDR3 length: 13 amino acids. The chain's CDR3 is CSARDLGRIGAFF. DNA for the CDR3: TGCAGTGCTAGAGATCTGGGCCGAATCGGGGCTTTCTTT.

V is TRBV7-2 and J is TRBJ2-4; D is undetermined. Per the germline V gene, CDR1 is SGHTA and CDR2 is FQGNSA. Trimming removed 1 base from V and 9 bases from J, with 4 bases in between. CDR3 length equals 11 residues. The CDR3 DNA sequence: TGTGCCAGCAGCTTAGTAACCATTCAGTACTTC. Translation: CASSLVTIQYF.

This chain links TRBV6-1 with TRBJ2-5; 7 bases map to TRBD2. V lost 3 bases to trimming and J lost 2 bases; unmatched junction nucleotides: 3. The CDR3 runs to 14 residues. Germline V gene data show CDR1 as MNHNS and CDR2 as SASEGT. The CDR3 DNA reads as TGTGCCAGCAGTGACGGGGGACTACAAGAGACCCAGTACTTC. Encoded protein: CASSDGGLQETQYF.

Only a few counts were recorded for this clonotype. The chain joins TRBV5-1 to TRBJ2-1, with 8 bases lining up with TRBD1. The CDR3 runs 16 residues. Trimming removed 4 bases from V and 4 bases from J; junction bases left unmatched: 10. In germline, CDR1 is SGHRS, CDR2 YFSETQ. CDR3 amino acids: CASSTGQGATYNEQFF. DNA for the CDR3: TGCGCCAGCAGCACAGGGCAGGGGGCCACATACAATGAGCAGTTCTTC. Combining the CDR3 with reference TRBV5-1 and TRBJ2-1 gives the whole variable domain KAGVTQTPRYLIKTRGQQVTLSCSPISGHRSVSWYQQTPGQGLQFLFEYFSETQRNKGNFPGRFSGRQFSNSRSEMNVSTLELGDSALYLCASSTGQGATYNEQFFGPGTRLTVL.

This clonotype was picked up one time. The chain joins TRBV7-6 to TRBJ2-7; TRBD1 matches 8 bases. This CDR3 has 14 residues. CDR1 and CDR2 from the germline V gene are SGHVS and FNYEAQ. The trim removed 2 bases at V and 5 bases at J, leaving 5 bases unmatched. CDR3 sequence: CASSLMVTGDEQYF. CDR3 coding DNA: TGTGCCAGCAGCTTAATGGTGACAGGGGACGAGCAGTACTTC.

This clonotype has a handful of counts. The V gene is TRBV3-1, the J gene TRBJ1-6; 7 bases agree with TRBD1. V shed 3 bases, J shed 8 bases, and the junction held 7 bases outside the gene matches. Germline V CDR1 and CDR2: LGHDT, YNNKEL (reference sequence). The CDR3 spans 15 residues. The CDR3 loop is CASSQVQGSDSPLHF. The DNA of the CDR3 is TGTGCCAGCAGCCAGGTACAGGGGAGTGATTCACCCCTCCACTTT.

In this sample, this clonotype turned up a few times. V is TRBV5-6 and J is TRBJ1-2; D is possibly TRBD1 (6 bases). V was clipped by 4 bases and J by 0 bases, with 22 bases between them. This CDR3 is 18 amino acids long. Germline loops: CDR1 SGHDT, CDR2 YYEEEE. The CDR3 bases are TGTGCCAGCAGCCCAACGATTACAGGGTCACGAGCTAACTATGGCTACACCTTC. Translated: CASSPTITGSRANYGYTF.

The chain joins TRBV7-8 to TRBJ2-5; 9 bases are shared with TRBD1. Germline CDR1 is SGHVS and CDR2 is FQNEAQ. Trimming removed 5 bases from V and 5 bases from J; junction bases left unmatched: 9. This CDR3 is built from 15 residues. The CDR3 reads CASSATGTGSETQYF. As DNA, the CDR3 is TGTGCCAGCAGCGCAACCGGGACAGGGTCGGAGACCCAGTACTTC.

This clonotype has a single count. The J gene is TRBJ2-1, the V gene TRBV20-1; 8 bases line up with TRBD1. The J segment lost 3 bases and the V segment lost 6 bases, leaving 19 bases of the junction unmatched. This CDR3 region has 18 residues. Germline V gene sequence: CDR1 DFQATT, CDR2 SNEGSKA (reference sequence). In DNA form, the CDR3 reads TGCAGTGCAGAGGAGTTTAACCTTGAGGACAGGGTCTACAATGAGCAGTTCTTC. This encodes CSAEEFNLEDRVYNEQFF.

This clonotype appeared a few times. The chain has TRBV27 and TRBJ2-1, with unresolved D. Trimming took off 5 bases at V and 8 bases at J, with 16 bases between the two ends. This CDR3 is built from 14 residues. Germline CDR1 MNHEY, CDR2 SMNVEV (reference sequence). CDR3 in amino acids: CASSAWLVPHEQFF. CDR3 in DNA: TGTGCCAGCAGTGCATGGTTAGTACCCCATGAGCAGTTCTTC.

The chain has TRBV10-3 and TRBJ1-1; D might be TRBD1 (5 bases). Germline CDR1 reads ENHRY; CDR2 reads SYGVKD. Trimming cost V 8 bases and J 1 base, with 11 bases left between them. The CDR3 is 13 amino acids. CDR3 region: CAIRGEQNTEAFF. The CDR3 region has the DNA TGTGCCATCCGGGGGGAGCAGAACACTGAAGCTTTCTTT.

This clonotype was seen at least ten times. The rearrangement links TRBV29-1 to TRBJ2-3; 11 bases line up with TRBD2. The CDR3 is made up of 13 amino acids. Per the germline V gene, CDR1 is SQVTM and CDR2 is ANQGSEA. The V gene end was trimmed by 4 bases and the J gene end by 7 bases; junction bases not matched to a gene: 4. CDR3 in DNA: TGCAGCGTTGCGGCTAGCGGGGGGAATACGCAGTATTTT. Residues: CSVAASGGNTQYF.

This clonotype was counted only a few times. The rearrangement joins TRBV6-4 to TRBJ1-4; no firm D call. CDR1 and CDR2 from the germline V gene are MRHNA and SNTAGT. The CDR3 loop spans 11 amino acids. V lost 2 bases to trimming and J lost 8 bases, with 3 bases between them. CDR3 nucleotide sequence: TGTGCCAGCAGTGACGGCGAAAAACTGTTTTTT. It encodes CASSDGEKLFF.

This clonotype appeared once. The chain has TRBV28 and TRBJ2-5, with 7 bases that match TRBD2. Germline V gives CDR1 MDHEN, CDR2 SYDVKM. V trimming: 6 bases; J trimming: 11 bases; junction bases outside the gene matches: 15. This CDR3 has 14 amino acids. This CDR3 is CASSPGLEKNEQYF. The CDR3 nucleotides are TGTGCCAGCAGCCCCGGACTAGAGAAGAATGAGCAGTACTTC.

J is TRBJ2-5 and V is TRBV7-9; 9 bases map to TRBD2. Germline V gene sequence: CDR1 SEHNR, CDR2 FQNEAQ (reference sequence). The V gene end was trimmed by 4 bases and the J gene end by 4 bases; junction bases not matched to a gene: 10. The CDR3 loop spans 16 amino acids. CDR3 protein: CASSYKAGGDSETQYF. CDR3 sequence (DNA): TGTGCCAGCAGCTATAAGGCGGGAGGGGATTCAGAGACCCAGTACTTC.